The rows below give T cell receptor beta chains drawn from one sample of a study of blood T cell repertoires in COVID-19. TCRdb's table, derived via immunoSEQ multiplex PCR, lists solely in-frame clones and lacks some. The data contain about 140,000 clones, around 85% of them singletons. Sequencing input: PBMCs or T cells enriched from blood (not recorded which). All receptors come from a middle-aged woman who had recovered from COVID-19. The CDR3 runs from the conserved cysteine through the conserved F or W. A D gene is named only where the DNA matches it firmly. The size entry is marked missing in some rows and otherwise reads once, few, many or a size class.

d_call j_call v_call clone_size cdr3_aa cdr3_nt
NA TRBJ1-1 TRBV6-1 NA CASSEERELNTEAFF TGTGCCAGCAGTGAAGAGAGGGAACTGAACACTGAAGCTTTCTTT
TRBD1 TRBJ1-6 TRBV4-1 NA CASSQDVTGFNSPLHF TGCGCCAGCAGCCAAGATGTGACAGGGTTTAATTCACCCCTCCACTTT
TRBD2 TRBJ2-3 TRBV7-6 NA CASSLAGVLTDTQYF TGTGCCAGCAGCTTGGCGGGAGTATTAACAGATACGCAGTATTTT
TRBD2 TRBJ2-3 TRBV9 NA CASSVEVASGPTDTQYF TGTGCCAGCAGCGTAGAAGTGGCTAGCGGACCCACAGATACGCAGTATTTT
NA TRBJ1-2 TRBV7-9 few CASSSGNYGYTF TGTGCCAGCAGCTCAGGGAACTATGGCTACACCTTC
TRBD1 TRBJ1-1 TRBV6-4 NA CASSRDRGQTEAFF TGTGCCAGCAGTCGGGACAGGGGGCAGACTGAAGCTTTCTTT
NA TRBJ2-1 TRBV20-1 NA CSTSRASLQFF TGCAGTACTTCTCGGGCTAGCCTCCAGTTCTTC
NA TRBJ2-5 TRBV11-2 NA CASSLGSGTYQETQYF TGTGCCAGCAGTCTAGGGAGCGGAACGTACCAAGAGACCCAGTACTTC
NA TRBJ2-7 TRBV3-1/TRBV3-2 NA CASRGQSNDEQYF TGTGCCAGCAGAGGACAGTCTAATGACGAGCAGTACTTC
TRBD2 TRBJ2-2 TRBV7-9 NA CASSSGTSGGTGELFF TGTGCCAGCAGCTCGGGGACTAGCGGGGGGACCGGGGAGCTGTTTTTT
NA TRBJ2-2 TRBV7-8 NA CASSPSPGTPRDTGELFF TGTGCCAGCAGCCCAAGCCCCGGGACTCCGAGGGACACCGGGGAGCTGTTTTTT
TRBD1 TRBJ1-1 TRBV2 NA CASSSRGPTEAFF TGTGCCAGCAGTTCCAGGGGGCCCACTGAAGCTTTCTTT
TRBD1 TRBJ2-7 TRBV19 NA CASTPTGLTGEQYF TGTGCCAGTACCCCGACAGGGTTGACTGGAGAGCAGTACTTC
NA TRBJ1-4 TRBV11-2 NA CASSLRLNEKLFF TGTGCCAGCAGCTTACGACTGAATGAAAAACTGTTTTTT
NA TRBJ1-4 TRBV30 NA CAWSIQGLNEKLFF TGTGCCTGGAGTATCCAGGGGCTTAATGAAAAACTGTTTTTT
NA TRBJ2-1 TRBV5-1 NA CASSLGQAPSYNEQFF TGCGCCAGCAGCTTGGGACAGGCTCCATCCTACAATGAGCAGTTCTTC
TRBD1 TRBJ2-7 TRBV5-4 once CASSSQGAYYEQYF TGTGCCAGCAGTTCTCAGGGGGCTTACTACGAGCAGTACTTC
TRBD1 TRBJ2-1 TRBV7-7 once CASSPTGGSSYNEQFF TGTGCTAGCAGTCCAACAGGGGGGTCCTCCTACAATGAGCAGTTCTTC
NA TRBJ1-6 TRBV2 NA CASSQFRGGSYNSPLHF TGTGCCAGCAGCCAGTTCAGAGGGGGCTCCTATAATTCACCCCTCCACTTT
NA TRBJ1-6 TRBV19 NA CASIAGLGNSPLHF TGTGCCAGTATCGCAGGACTGGGTAATTCACCCCTCCACTTT
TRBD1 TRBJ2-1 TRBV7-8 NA CASSLAPGGYNEQFF TGTGCCAGCAGCTTAGCGCCAGGGGGCTACAATGAGCAGTTCTTC
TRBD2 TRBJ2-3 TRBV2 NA CASSFSGGHVADTQYF TGTGCCAGCAGTTTTAGCGGGGGGCACGTGGCAGATACGCAGTATTTT
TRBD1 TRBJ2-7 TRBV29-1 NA CSVYRGHEQYF TGCAGCGTTTACAGGGGCCACGAGCAGTACTTC
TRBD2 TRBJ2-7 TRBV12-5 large CASGFPALAGVYEQYF TGTGCTAGTGGTTTCCCGGCACTAGCGGGAGTGTACGAGCAGTACTTC
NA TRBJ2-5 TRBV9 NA CASSVGGSRQETQYF TGTGCCAGCAGCGTAGGGGGCAGCCGACAAGAGACCCAGTACTTC
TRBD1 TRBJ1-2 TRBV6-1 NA CASSEPGQRPSRNNYGYTF TGTGCCAGCAGTGAACCGGGACAGAGACCTTCAAGAAATAACTATGGCTACACCTTC
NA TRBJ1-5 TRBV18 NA CASSLTGMDQPQHF TGTGCCAGCTCGCTAACAGGGATGGATCAGCCCCAGCATTTT
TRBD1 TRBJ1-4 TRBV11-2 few CASSLLTGRAKLFF TGTGCCAGCAGCTTATTGACAGGGCGTGCAAAACTGTTTTTT
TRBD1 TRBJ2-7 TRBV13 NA CASSFPRQGTYEQYF TGTGCCAGCAGCTTCCCTAGACAGGGAACCTACGAGCAGTACTTC
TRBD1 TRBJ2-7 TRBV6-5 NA CASSETGSYEQYF TGTGCCAGCAGCGAGACAGGGTCCTACGAGCAGTACTTC
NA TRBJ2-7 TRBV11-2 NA CASSLDPIHEQYF TGTGCCAGCAGCTTAGATCCCATCCACGAGCAGTACTTC
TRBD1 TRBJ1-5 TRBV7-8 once CASSAPGQWKPQHF TGTGCCAGCAGCGCTCCGGGACAGTGGAAGCCCCAGCATTTT
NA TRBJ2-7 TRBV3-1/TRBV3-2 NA CASSQVGLLKVEQYF TGTGCCAGCAGCCAAGTCGGACTGCTTAAAGTGGAGCAGTACTTC
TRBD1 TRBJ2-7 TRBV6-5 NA CASSYGTGGNEQYF TGTGCCAGCAGTTACGGGACAGGGGGCAACGAGCAGTACTTC
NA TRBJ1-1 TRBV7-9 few CASSLVFGGGTEAFF TGTGCCAGCAGCTTAGTTTTCGGCGGGGGGACTGAAGCTTTCTTT
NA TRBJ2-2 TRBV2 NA CASRAYRGGSGELFF TGTGCCAGCAGGGCCTACAGGGGGGGCTCCGGGGAGCTGTTTTTT
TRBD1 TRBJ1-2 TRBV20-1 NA CSASLSKGGDGYTF TGCAGTGCTAGTCTGTCCAAAGGGGGCGATGGCTACACCTTC
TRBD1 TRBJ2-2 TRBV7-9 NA CASSFRTGTDTGELFF TGTGCCAGCAGCTTTAGGACAGGGACCGACACCGGGGAGCTGTTTTTT